Here is one T cell receptor (beta chain) with its context. Its antigen remains unidentified. No much larger clone is present one base from it, and per-base qualities are unavailable. The cohort consisted of 600 to 700 healthy bone marrow donors. Cohort members were all nominally healthy when sampled, although unrecorded immune exposures were likely present. The donor tested CMV seronegative and was one of the 352 seronegative cohort members. Each donor provided a peripheral blood sample, and peripheral blood mononuclear cells were used for TCR beta sequencing. Genomic DNA was extracted from the blood cell samples with the Qiagen DNeasy Blood Extraction Kit. Its CDR3 holds 15 amino acids, cysteine through phenylalanine. Only CDR3 DNA remains: 45 bases, in frame from the first base. V drops 1 base and J drops 1 base, leaving 11 bases in between. The germline V gene encodes CDR1 LGHNA and CDR2 YNFKEQ. Libraries were constructed by the immunoSEQ multiplex PCR assay. A mixture of 60 forward primers for TCR Vbeta segments and 13 reverse primers for TCR Jbeta segments was used in the multiplex PCR. The CDR3 region of rearranged TCR beta genes was amplified from genomic DNA by a multiplex PCR assay. Amplified TCR beta libraries were sequenced as 87-base-pair reads on the Illumina HiSeq System. Per the source publication's procedure: A later analysis tallied 75 million to 85 million unique TCR beta chains across the approximately 670 repertoires, and approximately 9.9 million of those chains were shared by two or more donors. Raw reads were error-corrected and collapsed into unique sequences with a nearest-neighbor algorithm that merged closely related sequences to remove PCR and sequencing errors. CDR3 sequences were aligned to IMGT reference sequences to assign V, D and J gene segments. For a sequence to be retained, at least a six-nucleotide match to both a V gene segment and a J gene segment was required. A rearrangement counted as productive if the CDR3 had no stop codons and remained in frame with V and J, and every other rearrangement counted as non-productive. Following IMGT convention, CDR3 was defined as the stretch from the second conserved V-encoded cysteine to the conserved J-encoded phenylalanine. The earlier analysis of approximately 590 of the donors excluded any sequence lacking an unambiguous match to a single V gene segment. An earlier analysis of a few hundred of the donors called V segments functional above 56.7% productive rearrangements and segregating when the between-donor standard deviation exceeded 5%. A statistical classification framework was developed to diagnose cytomegalovirus status using the catalog of TCR beta chain sequences. A later analysis assigned V and J genes by comparing TCR nucleotide sequences with IMGT/GENE-DB human TR gene sequences. In a later analysis, CDR3 sequences and most-parsimonious VDJ recombination scenarios were assigned using the TCRdist pipeline. A later analysis defined each TCR beta chain by its CDR3 amino acid sequence plus V-gene family, and excluded reads lacking a unique V-gene family. As a way to deal with suspected cross-contamination and a sequencing artifact, a later analysis dropped nearly 600 nucleotide sequences that were highly shared and had low generation probability. For each public chain, a later analysis derived a clonal expansion index from normalized ranks of inferred template counts within each repertoire. In a later analysis, generation probabilities were computed using a VDJ recombination model fitted to out-of-frame rearrangements, and the results were checked against IGoR. In a later analysis, TCR-TCR, TCR-HLA and TCR-CMV co-occurrence was scored with hypergeometric tests, and a repertoire-size bias correction was applied to TCR pairs. To estimate false discovery rates, a later analysis permuted the HLA or CMV assignments 20 times. A later analysis grouped co-occurring TCRs with DBSCAN, adding TCRdist sequence similarity when clustering within HLA-allele-positive subsets. Repertoires with fewer than 30,000 or more than 120,000 public chains were left out of co-occurrence clustering, as were a handful of repertoires with anomalous nucleotide sharing. TCRdb holds this immuneACCESS table with in-frame rearrangements only. Some clones are missing; in checked studies, unresolved V genes explain under half, and the rest has no known cause. V and J calls and clone size are given by that table; D and trimming were obtained from the DNA. The sample table shows some 160,000 clones, and about 77% are seen once. Clones ranked in the top ten supply 2% to 2.5% of the sample.

The source of the sample is a study of cytomegalovirus exposure and HLA in healthy donors (dated by TCRdb to about 2017). In the study overall: In an earlier analysis of under 750 of the donors, approximately 260 Gb of sequence data and about 110 million unique TCR beta sequences from about 190 million T cells were reported. Several DR-DQ haplotypes were treated as single units for association and clustering because of strong linkage in the cohort. The genetic ancestry cluster associated with self-reported Caucasian donors included 80% to 90% of the roughly 380 genotyped donors. Rather than drawing on any new phenotypic data, the later analysis identified candidate immune exposures from TCR beta sequences and the way those sequences occurred across donors. The T cell repertoires of 670 or so subjects were profiled by immunosequencing and related to cytomegalovirus serostatus. The study was designed to test whether signatures of past pathogen exposure could be identified by cataloging public T cell receptors. Class I and class II HLA loci were covered by the typing at four-digit resolution. An earlier analysis of around 540 of the donors applied high-throughput TCR beta sequencing to assess whether each TCR beta V gene segment acted as functional or pseudogenic. Among some 400 genotyped donors of the cohort, an average of around 250,000 unique TCR beta nucleotide sequences was sequenced per donor, of which about 19% were non-productive. The number of donors typed differed by locus, with roughly 629-640 for A, B, C, DRB1 and DQB1, around 560 for DQA1, approximately 580 for DPA1, and under 490 for DPB1. Every discovery cohort repertoire had been produced on one sequencing platform. To predict cytomegalovirus infection status, the study combined high-throughput TCR immunosequencing, statistical association of individual TCRs with disease status, and machine learning. A separate validation cohort of some 130 different subjects was used in addition to the roughly 670-subject first cohort. A later analysis re-examined previously published TCR beta repertoires from more than 650 donors and added high-resolution HLA genotyping to investigate patterns of TCR occurrence. In a later genetic analysis, genome-wide SNP genotypes for about 65% of the roughly 670 donors were used, and that subset was treated as a discovery cohort. Donor age, sex, ethnicity and CMV serostatus were collected together with the repertoire data. An early release covering roughly 640 HLA-typed donors comprised roughly 300 gigabases of sequencing data and around 86 million unique TCR sequences. The research as a whole found: It was suggested by the authors that the approach could potentially be generalized to other disease states and immunological phenotypes. V-gene and J-gene trimming of TCR beta chains was associated with a missense DCLRE1C variant in a later genetic analysis, and the association was replicated in an independent cohort. In an earlier analysis of 500 to 650 of the donors, most TCR beta V segments appeared in productive rearrangements about 87% or about 30% of the time, broadly matching IMGT annotations. The earlier analysis of around 600 of the donors excluded approximately 15 rarely observed V segments, including chromosome 9 orphons, because counts were too low. In a later genetic analysis, fewer N-insertions in productive TCRs were reported among donors in an Asian-associated ancestry cluster than the 666-donor mean. When HLA alleles, especially DR and DQ, strongly co-occurred, attributing TCR associations to individual alleles was difficult. A total of about 150 TCR beta chains were listed by the study as associated with cytomegalovirus. This cohort had only TCR beta chains sequenced, and the lack of alpha or paired-chain data limited which features could be detected. Compared with equally common non-associated chains, HLA-associated TCR beta chains in a later analysis were more clonally expanded and had lower generation probabilities. In a later analysis, the rate of TCR association differed among HLA loci, with DRB1 alleles having the most associated TCRs and HLA-C alleles having the fewest. The 87-base-pair reads could not distinguish some IMGT-functional V segments, including TRBV6-2 and TRBV6-3, so those segments were excluded. Sequencing depth was assumed to be roughly uniform across donors in the presence/absence analyses, though that assumption may not hold. HLA typing was unavailable for some donors at each locus, so association tests used only the typed subset. According to a later analysis, most CMV-associated TCR beta chains appeared to be HLA-restricted, and the HLA associations seemed to be driven largely by CMV exposure. A few of the identified cytomegalovirus-associated TCR beta chains were confirmed in vitro to be specific for cytomegalovirus antigens. For the cohort, immune exposure information was limited to CMV serostatus. The classifier was reported to diagnose cytomegalovirus status with high specificity and sensitivity in both the original cohort and the validation cohort. A further reported finding was that TCR beta sequences accurately predicted the HLA-A and HLA-B alleles for most subjects in the first cohort. Several of the top co-occurrence clusters appeared to be linked to parvovirus B19, influenza, CMV and Epstein-Barr virus, according to a later analysis. The sequencing pipeline was judged likely to have produced a cluster of highly shared sequence variants as a technical artifact. A later analysis associated about 17,000 TCR beta sequences with specific HLA alleles at a false discovery rate of 0.05. Linkage disequilibrium might explain the correlated functional status among segregating V segments, but an unknown experimental factor could not be excluded. Across donors, most TCR sequences were observed very rarely, whereas some public TCRs were present in many individuals.

The sequencing sample was made of PBMCs. This chain joins TRBV4-2 to TRBJ2-7, and the D gene may be TRBD1, 7 bases matching. The source is a man aged 55 to 70 in good health and CMV-seronegative. For the CDR3, the sequence is CASSQGGDSSYEQYF. The DNA is as follows: TGTGCCAGCAGCCAAGGCGGGGACAGTTCCTACGAGCAGTACTTC.